The sequence of this T cell receptor beta chain was determined in a study of T cell repertoires in cytomegalovirus infection. Study details: Signatures in public TCR beta sequences pointed to both CMV infection and matching HLA type. General study results and limits: In two of eight donors, the top clonotype was HLA-C-restricted CMV-specific. Individuals carrying CMV plus the relevant HLA were identified by cumulative frequency of public TCR beta families.

TCRdb called the reads again in MiXCR, with one record for every CDR3 protein. Seen here are some 300,000 distinct CDR3 sequences, roughly a sixth observed once, and the top ten hold around 12%. Comments on this clonotype: The antigen is not known.

Deletions cut 7 bases from V and 6 bases from J, with 15 bases between. Looked up from germline, CDR1 is SNHLY and CDR2 is FYNNEI. This CDR3 has 14 amino acids. The material sequenced was PBMCs. This sequence originates from a human donor in good health (CMV status not recorded). Some clones in this sample may be carry-over from other donors' samples. The chain uses TRBV2 and TRBJ2-2, with D unresolved. The CDR3 here is CASTRTNSPGELFF. DNA for the CDR3: TGTGCCAGCACCAGGACGAACTCGCCCGGGGAGCTGTTTTTT. Full variable domain (rest looked up from reference TRBV2 and TRBJ2-2): EPEVTQTPSHQVTQMGQEVILRCVPISNHLYFYWYRQILGQKVEFLVSFYNNEISEKSEIFDDQFSVERPDGSNFTLKIRSTKLEDSAMYFCASTRTNSPGELFFGEGSRLTVL.